The clone carrying this T cell receptor (beta chain) was observed at least ten times. The whole isolated RNA underwent reverse transcription, so sequencing captured expressed TCRB transcripts. The assay was immunoSEQ multiplex PCR, and TCRdb's table has in-frame clones only and misses some. The profile covers about 150,000 clones, with around 8% appearing a single time and nearly 0.65% taken by the ten largest. This record belongs to a study of beta chain features in type 1 diabetes. Study overall: There was similarity between patients and healthy donors in age, gender and cell yields.

CDR3 size: 13 residues. V was clipped by 3 bases and J by 1 base, with 4 bases between them. Per the germline V gene, CDR1 is MDHEN and CDR2 is SYDVKM. Specimen: central memory CD4+ T cells from blood. This rearrangement joins TRBV28 to TRBJ2-4; no clear D gene. The sequence was obtained from a man aged 18 to 35 in good health. This CDR3 reads CASSFSAKNIQYF. CDR3 bases: TGTGCCAGCAGTTTTTCGGCCAAAAACATTCAGTACTTC.